The clone carrying this T cell receptor beta chain showed up just a few times. This may be a read error, as it is one base from a much larger clone. Genomic DNA provided the template from which TCR beta VDJ and CDR3 profiles were obtained. TCRdb re-derived calls from the reads in MiXCR, one entry per CDR3 protein. Seen here are around 200,000 distinct CDR3 sequences, less than 50% observed once, and the top ten hold 10% to 15%. Patients included in sequencing had previously demonstrated CD8+CD57+ cell expansion by flow cytometry. The CDR3 has 15 amino acids. Germline values: CDR1 DFQATT, CDR2 SNEGSKA (reference sequence). This sample is part of a study of CD8+CD57+ T cells in acquired aplastic anemia.

The genes are TRBV20-1 and TRBJ1-3, with 7 bases matching TRBD1. Sequencing was carried out using sorted CD4+, CD8+, or CD8+CD57+ T cells (not recorded which) from PBMCs. This TCR was recovered from a human donor with aplastic anemia. CDR3 protein: CSARDPRGQGNAIYF. The DNA of the CDR3 is TGCAGTGCTCGGGATCCGAGGGGGCAAGGAAACGCCATATATTTT.